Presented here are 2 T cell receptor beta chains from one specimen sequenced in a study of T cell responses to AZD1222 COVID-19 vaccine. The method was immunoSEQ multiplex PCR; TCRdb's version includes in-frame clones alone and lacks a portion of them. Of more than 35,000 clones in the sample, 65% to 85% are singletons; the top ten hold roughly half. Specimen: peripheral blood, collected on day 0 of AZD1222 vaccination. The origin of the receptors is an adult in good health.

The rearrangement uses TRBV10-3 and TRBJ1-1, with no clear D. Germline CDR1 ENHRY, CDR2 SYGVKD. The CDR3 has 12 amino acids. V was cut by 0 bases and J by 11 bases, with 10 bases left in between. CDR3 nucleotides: TGTGCCATCAGTGAGTCGAAGGGCGTCGCTTTCTTT. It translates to CAISESKGVAFF.

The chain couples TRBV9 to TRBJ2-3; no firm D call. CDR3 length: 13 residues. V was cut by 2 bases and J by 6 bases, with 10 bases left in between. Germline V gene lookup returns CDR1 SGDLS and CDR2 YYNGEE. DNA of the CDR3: TGTGCCAGCAGCGTGGCTAGTGATGATACGCAGTATTTT. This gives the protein CASSVASDDTQYF.